These 23 T cell receptor beta chains were sequenced from one sample in a study of blood T cell repertoires in COVID-19. Profiled with immunoSEQ multiplex PCR; TCRdb holds only in-frame clones, not every one. This repertoire shows under 450,000 clones, about 89% found once; its top ten account for roughly 1.4%. The sequenced sample consisted of PBMCs or T cells enriched from blood (not recorded which). The origin of the receptors is a man in his thirties or forties who had recovered from COVID-19.

This chain uses TRBV7-8 with TRBJ2-3; D is perhaps TRBD1 (5 bases). The germline CDR1 and CDR2 sequences are SGHVS and FQNEAQ. V gave up 8 bases and J gave up 2 bases, with 17 bases separating them. This CDR3 has 15 residues. The CDR3 spells CASFRTSSPTDTQYF. The CDR3 DNA reads as TGTGCCAGCTTTAGGACATCGAGTCCCACAGATACGCAGTATTTT.

V and J are TRBV5-4 and TRBJ1-2, with D tentatively TRBD1 (5 bases). Germline assignment: CDR1 SGHNT and CDR2 YYREEE (reference sequence). The CDR3 has 15 amino acids. Trimming removed 2 bases from V and 0 bases from J, with 11 bases in between. CDR3 DNA sequence: TGTGCCAGCAGCTTAGGCGGGGCTGCTAACTATGGCTACACCTTC. It translates to CASSLGGAANYGYTF.

This chain uses TRBV9 with TRBJ1-6; no clear D. The CDR3 totals 14 residues. CDR1 SGDLS and CDR2 YYNGEE come from the germline V gene. Trimming shortened V by 4 bases and J by 10 bases, and 15 bases separated the two germline ends. The CDR3 bases are TGTGCCAGCAGCCCCCAAGGTCCGGAGTCACCCCTCCACTTT. This translates into CASSPQGPESPLHF.

This chain uses TRBV14 with TRBJ1-2; D call uncertain. V lost 2 bases and J 5 bases, leaving 12 bases between the germline ends. Per the germline V gene, CDR1 is SGHDN and CDR2 is FVKESK. The CDR3 sequence is 14 residues long. CDR3 in DNA: TGTGCCAGCAGCCAACAGGCGACGGGGTATGGCTACACCTTC. Amino acids: CASSQQATGYGYTF.

V and J are TRBV6-2 or TRBV6-3 and TRBJ2-3, with a tentative D call TRBD1 (6 bases). V was pared by 2 bases and J by 2 bases, with 14 bases between. Germline CDR1 reads MNHEY; CDR2 reads SVGEGT. CDR3 size: 16 residues. CDR3 in DNA: TGTGCCAGCAGTTACGACGGACAGCACCTCACAGATACGCAGTATTTT. Its translation: CASSYDGQHLTDTQYF.

This clone was seen only a few times. V usage is TRBV30 and J usage is TRBJ1-1; the D gene is possibly TRBD1 (6 bases). The length of the CDR3 is 11 residues. V was shortened by 4 bases and J by 9 bases, with 12 bases between the two germline ends. Germline lookup yields CDR1 GTSNPN and CDR2 SVGIG (reference sequence). CDR3 region: CAWTGDVKAFF. CDR3 coding DNA: TGTGCCTGGACAGGGGATGTGAAAGCTTTCTTT. Looking up the rest from reference TRBV30 and TRBJ1-1 gives the full variable domain: SQTIHQWPATLVQPVGSPLSLECTVEGTSNPNLYWYRQAAGRGLQLLFYSVGIGQISSEVPQNLSASRPQDRQFILSSKKLLLSDSGFYLCAWTGDVKAFFGQGTRLTVV.

The rearrangement links TRBV13 to TRBJ2-5; 7 bases align to TRBD2. V was clipped by 4 bases and J by 3 bases; unmatched bases: 8. Germline loops: CDR1 PRHDT, CDR2 FYEKMQ (reference sequence). The CDR3 totals 15 residues. The chain's CDR3 is CASSSGSAGKETQYF. The CDR3 DNA reads as TGTGCCAGCAGCTCTGGCTCAGCGGGGAAAGAGACCCAGTACTTC.

V usage is TRBV3-1 (or the pseudogene TRBV3-2) and J usage is TRBJ2-7; D remains unclear. Looked up from germline, CDR1 is LGHDT and CDR2 is YNNKEL (reference sequence). The CDR3 is made up of 11 amino acids. V dropped 3 bases and J dropped 3 bases, with 3 bases sitting between them. The CDR3 here is CASSQRYEQYF. The CDR3 DNA sequence: TGTGCCAGCAGCCAGCGCTACGAGCAGTACTTC.

The chain has TRBV6-5 and TRBJ2-1; tentative D call: TRBD2 (6 bases). V gave up 6 bases and J gave up 0 bases, with 12 bases separating them. The germline gives CDR1 MNHEY, CDR2 SVGAGI. This CDR3 region has 15 residues. The CDR3, as DNA: TGTGCCAGCAGGGTAGCGGAAATCTCCTACAATGAGCAGTTCTTC. It codes for CASRVAEISYNEQFF.

The rearrangement links TRBV12-3 or TRBV12-4 to TRBJ2-7; TRBD1 agrees at 8 bases. The length of the CDR3 is 12 residues. V lost 8 bases and J lost 2; bases outside the gene matches: 2. The CDR3 protein is CASGQGTYEQYF. The CDR3 coding sequence is TGTGCCAGCGGACAGGGAACCTACGAGCAGTACTTC.

The genes are TRBV4-3 and TRBJ2-3, with 9 positions matching TRBD2. V shed 0 bases and J 2 bases; nucleotides not matched to a gene: 9. CDR3 length: 18 amino acids. Germline assignment: CDR1 LGHNA and CDR2 YSLEER. This chain's CDR3 is CASSQDPRLAGLTDTQYF. The CDR3 DNA is TGCGCCAGCAGCCAAGATCCCCGGCTAGCGGGGCTCACAGATACGCAGTATTTT.

This clone was detected once. The chain is built from TRBV6-5 and TRBJ1-5, with 7 bases identical to TRBD1. V dropped 6 bases and J dropped 0; count of bases not matched to a gene: 5. The CDR3 length is 15 residues. Per germline, CDR1 MNHEY and CDR2 SVGAGI. In DNA form, the CDR3 reads TGTGCCAGCAGGCCGACAGGGACTAGCAATCAGCCCCAGCATTTT. Its protein product is CASRPTGTSNQPQHF.

The chain is built from TRBV19 and TRBJ1-5; 7 nucleotides align to TRBD1. This CDR3 has 17 residues. Germline assignment: CDR1 LNHDA and CDR2 SQIVND (reference sequence). Trimming removed 4 bases from V and 6 bases from J; junction bases left unmatched: 15. CDR3 sequence: CASSKRQGLGLGQPQHF. CDR3 sequence (DNA): TGTGCCAGTAGTAAACGACAGGGCTTGGGGCTGGGTCAGCCCCAGCATTTT.

This chain joins TRBV19 and TRBJ1-1, with D possibly TRBD1 on 6 matching bases. The V and J ends lost 3 bases and 6 bases respectively, with 14 bases between them. Germline V CDR1 and CDR2: LNHDA, SQIVND (reference sequence). CDR3 length: 14 amino acids. The CDR3 DNA is TGTGCCAGTAGTATTCGCAGGGGTACCCCTGAAGCTTTCTTT. This encodes CASSIRRGTPEAFF.

This chain joins TRBV5-5 and TRBJ1-4; weak D call: TRBD1 (5 bases). Germline values: CDR1 SGHKS, CDR2 YYEKEE (reference sequence). V lost 4 bases and J lost 4, with 14 bases in between. CDR3 size: 15 residues. The CDR3 nucleotides read TGTGCCAGCAGCCTGCTTCAGGGCGGTAATGAAAAACTGTTTTTT. Amino acids: CASSLLQGGNEKLFF.

This clone is a singleton in its sample. The rearrangement uses TRBV5-4 and TRBJ1-2, with D perhaps matching TRBD1 (5 bases). Germline CDR1 is SGHNT and CDR2 is YYREEE (reference sequence). The CDR3 extends over 13 amino acids. Deletions cut 1 base from V and 14 bases from J, with 18 bases between. CDR3 protein: CASSLNVDTSKTF. DNA of the CDR3: TGTGCCAGCAGCTTGAATGTGGACACCAGTAAGACCTTC.

The chain employs TRBV19 and TRBJ1-2, with D perhaps matching TRBD1 (5 bases). With 7 bases removed from V and 0 bases from J, the gap between germline ends came to 21 bases. Germline V CDR1 and CDR2: LNHDA, SQIVND (reference sequence). This CDR3 is built from 17 residues. The DNA for the CDR3 is TGTGCCAGTATACGAACCGACAGTCAGATCGCTAACTATGGCTACACCTTC. Translating it yields CASIRTDSQIANYGYTF.

The chain carries TRBV9 and TRBJ2-1; D possibly corresponds to TRBD2 (7 bases). Trimming stripped 4 bases from V and 6 bases from J, with 20 bases between. From germline, CDR1 is SGDLS and CDR2 YYNGEE. The CDR3 length is 16 residues. CDR3 loop: CASSQFSGGLINEQFF. The DNA for the CDR3 is TGTGCCAGCAGCCAATTCTCCGGGGGGCTTATCAATGAGCAGTTCTTC.

This clone was detected once. The CDR3: CAWRLARADQPQHF. The CDR3, as DNA: TGTGCCTGGAGGCTTGCCAGGGCGGATCAGCCCCAGCATTTT. V usage is TRBV30 and J usage is TRBJ1-5; possible D gene TRBD1, 5 bases. CDR3 size: 14 residues. Germline values: CDR1 GTSNPN, CDR2 SVGIG (reference sequence). The V gene lost 3 bases and the J gene lost 5 bases, with 14 bases spanning the gap.

The genes are TRBV11-2 and TRBJ1-2; D ambiguous. V shed 0 bases and J shed 8 bases, with 16 bases lying between them. The CDR3 loop spans 15 amino acids. Germline V gene sequence: CDR1 SGHAT, CDR2 FQNNGV. The CDR3 spells CASSLDAGYMEGYTF. CDR3 nucleotides: TGTGCCAGCAGCTTAGATGCGGGTTATATGGAGGGCTACACCTTC. Full variable domain (remainder filled in from reference TRBV11-2 and TRBJ1-2): EAGVAQSPRYKIIEKRQSVAFWCNPISGHATLYWYQQILGQGPKLLIQFQNNGVVDDSQLPKDRFSAERLKGVDSTLKIQPAKLEDSAVYLCASSLDAGYMEGYTFGSGTRLTVV.

This CDR3 reads CAISDGGQTYNEQFF. The CDR3, as DNA: TGTGCCATCAGTGATGGGGGACAGACCTACAATGAGCAGTTCTTC. V is TRBV10-3 and J is TRBJ2-1; 7 bases map to TRBD1. CDR1 ENHRY and CDR2 SYGVKD come from the germline V gene. V trimming: 3 bases; J trimming: 2 bases; junction bases outside the gene matches: 4. The CDR3 runs 15 residues.

The gene calls are TRBV7-2 and TRBJ2-4; 8 nucleotides align to TRBD1. V was clipped by 4 bases and J by 8 bases; unmatched bases: 10. The CDR3 contains 15 residues. Looked up from germline, CDR1 is SGHTA and CDR2 is FQGNSA. The CDR3 nucleotides are TGTGCCAGCAGCTCGACGACAGGGGAGGCGGACATTCAGTACTTC. This codes for CASSSTTGEADIQYF.

The rearrangement joins TRBV5-4 to TRBJ1-2; D might be TRBD1 (5 bases). The CDR3 extends over 14 amino acids. Trimming pared 0 bases from V and 3 bases from J, leaving 9 bases between. Germline lookup yields CDR1 SGHNT and CDR2 YYREEE (reference sequence). CDR3 nucleotides: TGTGCCAGCAGCTTGGTAGGGGATGACTATGGCTACACCTTC. Translation: CASSLVGDDYGYTF. Full variable domain (remainder filled in from reference TRBV5-4 and TRBJ1-2): ETGVTQSPTHLIKTRGQQVTLRCSSQSGHNTVSWYQQALGQGPQFIFQYYREEENGRGNFPPRFSGLQFPNYSSELNVNALELDDSALYLCASSLVGDDYGYTFGSGTRLTVV.